The 27 T cell receptor beta chains in this list originate from one sample, sequenced in a study of cytomegalovirus exposure and HLA in healthy donors. PCR employed 60 Vbeta and 13 Jbeta primers. Repertoires were generated with immunoSEQ multiplex PCR, while TCRdb's copy carries only in-frame clones and drops some. The table records 85,000 to 100,000 clones, more than 75% of them present only once. The specimen sequenced was PBMCs. These receptors came from a human donor in good health.

CDR3 bases: TGTGCCAGCAGTCCCAGGACAGGGGTGAACACTGAAGCTTTCTTT. Encoded protein: CASSPRTGVNTEAFF. V and J are TRBV28 and TRBJ1-1; 9 bases match TRBD1. V gave up 5 bases and J gave up 0 bases; unmatched junction bases: 4. The CDR3 extends over 15 amino acids. Germline lookup yields CDR1 MDHEN and CDR2 SYDVKM.

This clone came up once. The chain recombines TRBV27 with TRBJ2-3; 7 nucleotides match TRBD1. The CDR3 spans 14 residues. Trimming removed 3 bases from V and 1 base from J; junction bases left unmatched: 1. Looked up from germline, CDR1 is MNHEY and CDR2 is SMNVEV (reference sequence). The CDR3 DNA reads as TGTGCCAGCAGTTTCACAGGGGGCACAGATACGCAGTATTTT. This translates into CASSFTGGTDTQYF.

V and J are TRBV6-1 and TRBJ1-6; D might be TRBD1 (5 bases). The V and J ends lost 5 bases and 9 bases respectively, with 17 bases between them. The germline gives CDR1 MNHNS, CDR2 SASEGT. This CDR3 is 15 amino acids long. CDR3 DNA sequence: TGTGCCAGCAGTACACGGACCTCCGGGGGTTCACCCCTCCACTTT. Its protein is CASSTRTSGGSPLHF.

The rearrangement uses TRBV5-1 and TRBJ1-1, with TRBD1 matching 7 bases. Germline CDR1 is SGHRS and CDR2 is YFSETQ. After removal of 4 bases from V and 1 base from J, the junction contained 7 bases not matched to a gene. This CDR3 contains 15 residues. The CDR3 DNA reads TGCGCCAGCAGCGGCCAGGGACAGCCGAACACTGAAGCTTTCTTT. Its translation: CASSGQGQPNTEAFF.

This chain joins TRBV6-6 and TRBJ2-1, with 9 bases identical to TRBD2. The CDR3 sequence is 15 residues long. From germline, CDR1 is MNHNY and CDR2 SVGAGI (reference sequence). J gave up 6 bases and V 2 bases, and 5 bases lay outside the gene matches. In DNA, the CDR3 is TGTGCCAGCAGTTACGGGCGGGGGGGCCTCAATGAGCAGTTCTTC. Protein sequence: CASSYGRGGLNEQFF.

CDR3 nucleotides: TGTGCCAGCAGTCGGGGGGGACTAGCGGGCCACGAGCAGTACTTC. Amino acids: CASSRGGLAGHEQYF. The chain has TRBV6-5 and TRBJ2-7; TRBD2 matches 12 bases. Germline V gene sequence: CDR1 MNHEY, CDR2 SVGAGI. The V and J ends lost 5 bases and 5 bases, in that order; junction bases with no gene match: 7. The CDR3 extends over 15 amino acids.

The rearrangement uses TRBV19 and TRBJ1-5; 7 positions match TRBD1. The length of the CDR3 is 13 residues. The J segment lost 7 bases and the V segment lost 6 bases, leaving 6 bases of the junction unmatched. From germline, CDR1 is LNHDA and CDR2 SQIVND (reference sequence). CDR3 amino acids: CASSSDRAQPQHF. The CDR3 bases are TGTGCCAGTAGCAGTGACAGGGCCCAGCCCCAGCATTTT.

This clone showed up just once. V usage is TRBV7-2 and J usage is TRBJ2-5, with D possibly TRBD2 on 5 matching bases. V was cut by 4 bases and J by 5 bases, with 14 bases left in between. Germline assignment: CDR1 SGHTA and CDR2 FQGNSA. The CDR3 sequence is 14 residues long. The DNA of the CDR3 is TGTGCCAGCAGCTACGGGCAGGAGGCGGAGACCCAGTACTTC. It codes for CASSYGQEAETQYF.

As DNA, the CDR3 is TGCGCCAGCAGCCCAAACGGCAATGAGCAGTTCTTC. Translation gives CASSPNGNEQFF. The chain couples TRBV5-1 to TRBJ2-1; no clear D. The CDR3 length is 12 residues. Germline lookup yields CDR1 SGHRS and CDR2 YFSETQ. V was cut by 4 bases and J by 6 bases, with 8 bases left in between.

The CDR3 sequence: CASSTLDPGGDQPQHF. The CDR3 DNA follows: TGCGCCAGCAGTACACTAGATCCGGGAGGCGATCAGCCCCAGCATTTT. V is TRBV4-1 and J is TRBJ1-5, with D hard to call. CDR3 length: 16 residues. CDR1 and CDR2 (germline): MGHRA, YSYEKL. Between the trimmed V and J ends, which lost 6 bases and 5 bases, there was a span of 20 bases.

This sequence joins TRBV5-4 and TRBJ2-5, with 7 bases aligning to TRBD1. The germline gives CDR1 SGHNT, CDR2 YYREEE (reference sequence). V trimming: 1 base; J trimming: 3 bases; junction bases outside the gene matches: 3. This CDR3 comprises 14 residues. This CDR3 is CASSLQGTEETQYF. The DNA of the CDR3 is TGTGCCAGCAGCTTGCAGGGGACAGAAGAGACCCAGTACTTC.

This chain links TRBV20-1 with TRBJ2-3, with no clear D. Germline CDR1 DFQATT, CDR2 SNEGSKA (reference sequence). Trimming cost V 3 bases and J 6 bases, with 7 bases left between them. This CDR3 spans 11 amino acids. DNA of the CDR3: TGCAGTGCTAGCCTGAGGGATACGCAGTATTTT. This sequence encodes CSASLRDTQYF.

The rearrangement links TRBV6-1 to TRBJ2-2; 12 nucleotides align to TRBD2. Germline-derived CDR1 and CDR2 are MNHNS and SASEGT. V shed 2 bases and J 3 bases; nucleotides not matched to a gene: 16. The CDR3 has 21 amino acids. DNA for the CDR3: TGTGCCAGCAGTGAACCCCGGTGGCCAACTAGCGGGAGGACCCACACCGGGGAGCTGTTTTTT. This codes for CASSEPRWPTSGRTHTGELFF.

This chain joins TRBV27 and TRBJ2-1; TRBD2 matches at 9 bases. This CDR3 is 15 amino acids long. The germline V gene encodes CDR1 MNHEY and CDR2 SMNVEV (reference sequence). With 6 bases clipped from V and 8 bases from J, the junction kept 11 bases outside the gene matches. The CDR3 spells CASRLDSGSSDEQFF. The CDR3 region has the DNA TGTGCCAGCAGATTAGATAGCGGGAGCTCAGATGAGCAGTTCTTC.

V and J are TRBV4-3 and TRBJ1-5; TRBD1 matches at 11 bases. The CDR3 loop spans 17 amino acids. V lost 0 bases to trimming and J lost 6 bases; unmatched junction nucleotides: 7. Germline CDR1 LGHNA, CDR2 YSLEER. CDR3 amino acids: CASSQDRGTGGFQPQHF. The CDR3 nucleotides read TGCGCCAGCAGCCAAGACCGGGGGACAGGGGGTTTTCAGCCCCAGCATTTT.

The chain recombines TRBV5-1 with TRBJ2-3; D possibly corresponds to TRBD2 (6 bases). CDR3 length equals 17 residues. Trimming removed 3 bases from V and 1 base from J, with 18 bases in between. CDR1 and CDR2 (germline): SGHRS, YFSETQ. This CDR3 reads CASSWGDFSPGTDTQYF. CDR3 DNA: TGCGCCAGCAGCTGGGGGGACTTCTCCCCCGGCACAGATACGCAGTATTTT.

The CDR3 sequence: CASSPWDRADNEQFF. As DNA, the CDR3 is TGTGCCAGCAGCCCATGGGACAGGGCCGACAATGAGCAGTTCTTC. The rearrangement links TRBV7-6 to TRBJ2-1, with TRBD1 identical over 9 bases. This CDR3 region has 15 residues. Germline V gene lookup returns CDR1 SGHVS and CDR2 FNYEAQ. The J segment lost 5 bases and the V segment lost 5 bases, leaving 7 bases of the junction unmatched.

CDR3 amino acids: CASAVFAVDNSPLHF. CDR3 DNA: TGTGCCAGTGCCGTGTTCGCAGTTGATAATTCACCCCTCCACTTT. The V and J genes are TRBV19 and TRBJ1-6; no definite D call. The V end lost 8 bases, the J end lost 5 bases, and 16 bases lay between the germline ends. Germline CDR1 LNHDA, CDR2 SQIVND (reference sequence). This CDR3 has 15 residues.

The chain uses TRBV5-1 and TRBJ1-5; 7 bases align to TRBD1. The CDR3 loop spans 14 amino acids. Germline lookup yields CDR1 SGHRS and CDR2 YFSETQ. The V segment lost 7 bases and the J segment 4 bases; nucleotides outside the gene matches: 8. For the CDR3, the DNA is TGCGCCAGCGCCCCGACAGGGTATAATCAGCCCCAGCATTTT. Its protein is CASAPTGYNQPQHF.

This clone was seen more than once but under ten times. The chain has TRBV25-1 and TRBJ2-6; 8 nucleotides align to TRBD1. Germline CDR1 reads MGHDK; CDR2 reads SYGVNS. V was pared by 6 bases and J by 2 bases, with 3 bases of the junction left unmatched. The CDR3 is made up of 15 amino acids. The CDR3 loop is CASSQGAAGANVLTF. The CDR3, as DNA: TGTGCCAGCAGCCAGGGGGCGGCTGGGGCCAACGTCCTGACTTTC.

V gene TRBV21-1 combines with J gene TRBJ1-2; the tabulated D call, TRBD1, remains unverified against the DNA. TRBV21-1 is recorded as a pseudogene. The CDR3 extends over 12 amino acids. This chain's CDR3 is CASRQGTGGYTF. In nucleotides, the CDR3 is TGTGCCAGCAGACAGGGTACCGGGGGCTACACCTTC.

The sample holds a few counts of this clone. Here the CDR3 reads CASSEPGQEKLFF. The CDR3 DNA sequence: TGTGCCAGCAGTGAACCAGGGCAAGAAAAACTGTTTTTT. The rearrangement uses TRBV6-1 and TRBJ1-4; D possibly corresponds to TRBD1 (5 bases). This CDR3 spans 13 amino acids. Germline loops: CDR1 MNHNS, CDR2 SASEGT. Trimming left V 2 bases short and J 8 bases short, with 9 bases between.

This clone was recorded a few times. Other DNA sequences in this specimen translate into the identical CDR3. V is TRBV18 and J is TRBJ1-5, with no clear D. Trimming took off 2 bases at V and 1 base at J, with 9 bases between the two ends. Germline V gives CDR1 KGHSH, CDR2 LQKENI. The length of the CDR3 is 15 residues. CDR3 sequence (DNA): TGTGCCAGCTCACCAGGGGAGATAAGCAATCAGCCCCAGCATTTT. Its translation is CASSPGEISNQPQHF.

Only one count was recorded for this clone. This chain connects TRBV6-8 to TRBJ1-1, with a tentative D call TRBD1 (5 bases). The CDR3 extends over 14 amino acids. The V and J ends lost 2 bases and 1 base respectively, with 8 bases between them. Per the germline V gene, CDR1 is MNHGY and CDR2 is SAAAGT. This CDR3 reads CASSYGQGNTEAFF. The CDR3 bases are TGTGCCAGCAGTTACGGGCAGGGGAACACTGAAGCTTTCTTT.

This sequence joins TRBV5-5 and TRBJ2-7, with 9 bases matching TRBD2. V gave up 4 bases and J gave up 4 bases; unmatched junction bases: 6. The CDR3 extends over 14 amino acids. Germline CDR1 and CDR2: SGHKS and YYEKEE (reference sequence). CDR3 sequence reads: CASSIGTSLYEQYF. The DNA for the CDR3 is TGTGCCAGCAGCATCGGGACTAGCTTATACGAGCAGTACTTC.

This chain uses TRBV19 with TRBJ1-5; possible D gene TRBD1, 5 bases. V lost 3 bases to trimming and J lost 3 bases, with 15 bases between them. CDR1 is LNHDA, CDR2 SQIVND, per germline (reference sequence). The length of the CDR3 is 16 residues. For the CDR3, the DNA is TGTGCCAGTAGTATCGGAGGGCAGGGACTCAATCAGCCCCAGCATTTT. Translating gives CASSIGGQGLNQPQHF.

This clone was seen a single time. The same CDR3 is also encoded by other DNA sequences in this sample. V gene TRBV9 combines with J gene TRBJ2-5, with D maybe TRBD1 (6 bases). V shed 5 bases and J shed 3 bases, with 20 bases lying between them. Germline CDR1 reads SGDLS; CDR2 reads YYNGEE. The CDR3 contains 16 residues. This chain's CDR3 is CASSVGTLPGEETQYF. The CDR3 coding sequence is TGTGCCAGCAGTGTCGGGACACTCCCCGGGGAAGAGACCCAGTACTTC.